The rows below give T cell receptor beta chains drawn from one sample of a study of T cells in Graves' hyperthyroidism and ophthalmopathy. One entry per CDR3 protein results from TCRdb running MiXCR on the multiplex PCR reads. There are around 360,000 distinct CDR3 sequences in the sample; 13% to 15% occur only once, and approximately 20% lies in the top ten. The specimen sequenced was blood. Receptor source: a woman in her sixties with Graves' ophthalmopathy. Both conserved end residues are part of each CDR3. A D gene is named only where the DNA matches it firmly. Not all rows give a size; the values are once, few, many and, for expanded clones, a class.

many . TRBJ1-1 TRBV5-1 TGCGCCAGCAGCTTGGGAGCGGCGAACACTGAAGCTTTCTTT CASSLGAANTEAFF
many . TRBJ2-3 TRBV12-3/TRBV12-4 TGTGCCAGCAGTTTCCGATTAGCGGACCCCAGCACAGATACGCAGTATTTT CASSFRLADPSTDTQYF
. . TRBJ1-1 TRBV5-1 TGCGCCAGCAGCCGCGGGGGAGAGGCTGGAGCTTTCTTT CASSRGGEAGAFF
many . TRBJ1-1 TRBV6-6 TGTGCCAGCAGTTACTCGATACTTGCTCTGGACACTGAAGCTTTCTTT CASSYSILALDTEAFF
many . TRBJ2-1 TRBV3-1 TGTGCCAGCAGCCTTTACTACGCGGACTCCCTGTCCCTAAATGAGCAGTTCTTC CASSLYYADSLSLNEQFF
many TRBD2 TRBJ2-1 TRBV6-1 TGTGCCAGCAGTGGGGATTTCGTACCGGGACTAGCGGGAGGGCCAGGGCACAATGAGCAGTTCTTC CASSGDFVPGLAGGPGHNEQFF
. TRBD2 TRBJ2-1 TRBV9 TGTGCCAGCAGCCCTACTAGCGGGAGTGGGAACAATGAGCAGTTCTTC CASSPTSGSGNNEQFF
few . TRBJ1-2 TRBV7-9 TGTGCCAGCAGCCCTGGGACTAACTATGGCTACACCTTC CASSPGTNYGYTF
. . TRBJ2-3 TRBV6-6 TGTGCCAGCAGTTACTCGATGGGGGAGCTCACAGATACGCAGTATTTT CASSYSMGELTDTQYF
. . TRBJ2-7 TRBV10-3 TGTGCCATCACACCGGGGCAGCTCTACGAGCAGTACTTC CAITPGQLYEQYF
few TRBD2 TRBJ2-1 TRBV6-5 TGTGCCAGCAGTTTACTTACAGTAAGGGGGGTAGCGGGGCTGAATGAGCAGTTCTTC CASSLLTVRGVAGLNEQFF
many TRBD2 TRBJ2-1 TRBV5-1 TGCGCCAGCAGCACGGGACTAGCGGGAGTTACACGCTCCTACAATGAGCAGTTCTTC CASSTGLAGVTRSYNEQFF
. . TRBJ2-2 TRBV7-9 TGTGCCAGCAGCCCCCGGGCACAGCGGGCTATCGGGGAGCTGTTTTTT CASSPRAQRAIGELFF
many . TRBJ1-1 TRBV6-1 TGTGCCTGCGGTCGGGGTTCCAACACTGAAGCTTTCTTT CACGRGSNTEAFF
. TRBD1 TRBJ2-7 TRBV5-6 TGTGCCAGCAGCTCTACCCCGGGACAGGGCAGCGAGCAGTACTTC CASSSTPGQGSEQYF
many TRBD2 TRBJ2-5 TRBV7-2 TGTGCCAGCAGCTTAGGTCCTAGCGGAGAGACCCAGTACTTC CASSLGPSGETQYF
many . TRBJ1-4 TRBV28 TGTGCCAGCAGTTCCCTGGGAGAAAAACTGTTTTTT CASSSLGEKLFF
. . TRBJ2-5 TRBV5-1 TGCGCCAGCAGCTTGGACAACCAAGAGACCCAGTACTTC CASSLDNQETQYF
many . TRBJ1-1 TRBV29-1 TGCAGCGCCGGAGAATTCGACACTGAAGCTTTCTTT CSAGEFDTEAFF
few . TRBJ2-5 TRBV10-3 TGTGCCATCAGTGAGTCGACGGGCCCTGAGGAAGAGACCCAGTACTTC CAISESTGPEEETQYF
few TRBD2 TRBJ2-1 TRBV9 TGTGCCAGCAGCGTAGCTCAAGCGGGACCCTACAATGAGCAGTTCTTC CASSVAQAGPYNEQFF
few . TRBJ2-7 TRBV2 TGTGCCAGCAGCGGGGGAAACTACGAGCAGTACTTC CASSGGNYEQYF
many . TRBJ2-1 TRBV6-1 TGTGCCAGCAGCGGCCGCACTAGACCCAGCTCCTACAATGAGCAGTTCTTC CASSGRTRPSSYNEQFF
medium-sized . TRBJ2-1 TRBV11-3 TGTGCCAGCAGCACCCTCGGGAGCACGGGGGACAATGAGCAGTTCTTC CASSTLGSTGDNEQFF
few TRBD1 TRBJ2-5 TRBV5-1 TGCGCCAGCAGCCCGAAACAGGGGTCCCCCCTTCAAGAGACCCAGTACTTC CASSPKQGSPLQETQYF
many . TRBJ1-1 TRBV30 TGTGCCTGGACAGGCTTAGCTGAAGCTTTCTTT CAWTGLAEAFF
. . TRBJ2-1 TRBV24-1 TGTGCCACCAGTGATTTTGAAACTTCCTACAATGAGCAGTTCTTC CATSDFETSYNEQFF
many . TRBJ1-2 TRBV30 TGTGCCTTGCTACAGGGCTCTCGGCGGTATGGCTACACCTTC CALLQGSRRYGYTF
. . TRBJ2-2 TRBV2 TGTGCCAGCAGTGGGAGCAGGACCGGGGAGCTGTTTTTT CASSGSRTGELFF
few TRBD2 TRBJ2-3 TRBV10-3 TGTGCCATCAGTGAGTCGCCGGGAGGGCAAGTTGGGACAGATACGCAGTATTTT CAISESPGGQVGTDTQYF
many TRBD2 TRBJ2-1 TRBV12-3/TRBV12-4 TGTGCCAGCGGGGGTAGCGGGGGGAATGAGCAGTTCTTC CASGGSGGNEQFF
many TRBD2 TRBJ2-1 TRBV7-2 TGTGCCAGCAGCCCCTGGACTAGCGGGACCGAGCAGTTCTTC CASSPWTSGTEQFF
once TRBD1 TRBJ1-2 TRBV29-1 TGCAGCGTGGCGACAGGGGTCAATGGCTACACCTTC CSVATGVNGYTF
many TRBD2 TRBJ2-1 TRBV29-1 TGCAGCGTTGAAGAAGGCGGGAGTCGCTACAATGAGCAGTTCTTC CSVEEGGSRYNEQFF
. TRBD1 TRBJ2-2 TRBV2 TGTGCCAGCAGTGAGGGACAGGGTAAGGCCGGGGAGCTGTTTTTT CASSEGQGKAGELFF
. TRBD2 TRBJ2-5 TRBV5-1 TGCGCCAGCATGGGAGGGGAAGAGACCCAGTACTTC CASMGGEETQYF
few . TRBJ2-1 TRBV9 TGTGCCAGCAGCGTAGGGGCGGGAATACCTAGCGCCTACAATGAGCAGTTCTTC CASSVGAGIPSAYNEQFF
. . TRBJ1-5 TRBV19 TGTGCCAGTAGGATAGGGGGGTATAGCAATCAGCCCCAGCATTTT CASRIGGYSNQPQHF
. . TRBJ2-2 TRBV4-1 TGCGCCAGCAGCCAGGCAGGGGTCCCCGGGGAGCTGTTTTTT CASSQAGVPGELFF
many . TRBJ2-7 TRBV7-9 TGTGCCAGCAGCTTAGCGCGGGGCAGTACCTACGAGCAGTACTTC CASSLARGSTYEQYF
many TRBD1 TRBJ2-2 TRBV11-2 TGTGCCAGCAGACCAACTGCCCGGGACAGGGGGCGCGGGGAGCTGTTTTTT CASRPTARDRGRGELFF
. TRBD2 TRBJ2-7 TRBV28 TGTGCCAGCAGTTTGCCCCCCGCGGGAGAACCTGACGAGCAGTACTTC CASSLPPAGEPDEQYF
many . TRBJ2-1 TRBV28 TGTGCCAGCAGGCACCGGGAACCCGCTTACAATGAGCAGTTCTTC CASRHREPAYNEQFF
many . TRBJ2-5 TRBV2 TGTGCCAGTGGGCCCCCCCCTCGCGCCCAGTACTTC CASGPPPRAQYF
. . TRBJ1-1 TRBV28 TGTGCCAGCAGTTTATTAACCGCTGAAGCTTTCTTT CASSLLTAEAFF
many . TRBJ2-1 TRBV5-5 TGTGCCAGCAGCTTGTACCTGGAGGGGGATGCCTCCTACAATGAGCAGTTCTTC CASSLYLEGDASYNEQFF
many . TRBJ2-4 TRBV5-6 TGTGCCAGCAGCTTGATCGCGGTCCAAAACATTCAGTACTTC CASSLIAVQNIQYF
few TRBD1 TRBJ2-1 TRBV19 TGTGCCAGTAGTATAGCCCTCGGACAGGGGATCGATGAGCAGTTCTTC CASSIALGQGIDEQFF
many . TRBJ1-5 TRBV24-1 TGTGCCACCAGGGACGGAGGGATACCTCCCAATCAGCCCCAGCATTTT CATRDGGIPPNQPQHF
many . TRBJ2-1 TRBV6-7 TGTGCCAGCAGTTACTCCTTGGGGCAGGGGGGACACAATGAGCAGTTCTTC CASSYSLGQGGHNEQFF